The T cell receptor beta chain under discussion was sequenced for a study of identical twins (dated by TCRdb to 2016 to 2018). Background on the whole study: To test whether fetal clonotypes persist, the study used deep sequencing on TCR alpha and beta repertoires from monozygotic twins, unrelated adults of various ages, and cord blood. To rule out contamination, the twin experiments were replicated at different times with different library preparation protocols. What the authors observed across the whole study: A weaker excess of twin sharing was found in beta out-of-frame sequences because the signal-to-noise ratio was lowered by fewer shared sequences. Invariant T cells such as MAIT and iNKT could partly confound zero-insertion analyses, although diverse VJ usage argued against such confounding for most clonotypes. Recombination models systematically underestimated out-of-frame TCR alpha sharing in monozygotic twins but agreed with sharing between unrelated individuals. Compared with coincidental sharing between unrelated individuals, an excess of low generation-probability sequences was observed among out-of-frame TCR alpha sequences shared between twins. Abundant cord blood beta clonotypes carried fewer insertions; young adult naive repertoires showed a weaker similar trend, while memory repertoires showed none. Because the same donors could not be followed over many years, the conclusions relied on cross-sectional statistical analysis.

Every donor was a healthy Caucasian. Three pairs of female monozygotic twins, all aged roughly 18 to 29 years, were included in the twin cohort. Peripheral blood mononuclear cells were the source from which RNA for the TCR libraries was isolated. Receptor libraries were prepared by 5' RACE. Instrument used: Illumina HiSeq 2000. A universal primer binding site was added through template switching, and the final cDNA carried a unique molecular identifier so that TCR cDNA molecules could be counted accurately. First-strand cDNA for TCR alpha and beta chains was synthesized from specific primers in the conserved constant-segment region. To control for contamination, each cDNA library was double barcoded with a SMART-Mk sample barcode plus Illumina barcodes. Two successive PCR steps introduced TruSeq adapter sequences along with Illumina sample barcodes. The Illumina HiSeq platform was used with custom primers to sequence TCR alpha and beta cDNA libraries. For the original study's pipeline: MiGEC was used to process raw reads and extract unique molecular identifiers, and MiXCR was used to find CDR3 positions. Recombination models were inferred per individual with the repgenHMM and IGoR tools using an EM algorithm. Shared clonotype analysis was performed with the tcR package in R, normalizing sharing by the product of cloneset sizes. To study raw recombination without the effects of thymic and clonal selection, out-of-frame nonproductive sequences were analyzed. TCRdb reran the public reads through fastp at Q25 and MiXCR, keeping productive beta chains. Merged by CDR3 protein, the rows form single entries marked with the most common genes and DNA. None of the V and J calls come from the authors' own analysis; TCRdb made them. This sample holds roughly 700,000 distinct CDR3 sequences; less than 10% were observed only once. 0.85% to 1% of the sample rests with the top ten.

Remarks on this clonotype: The antigen it recognizes is unknown. Per-nucleotide qualities are absent, and no much larger clonotype sits a single base away.

This sample also belongs to another study, concerning yellow fever vaccine responses in identical twins. From the second report: The authors reported that the T cell response to vaccination in identical twins appeared partly convergent and partly personalized. In the study, vaccine-responding T cell clones were precisely tracked in identical twins.

Sample: PBMCs. The clonotype comes from a young woman in good health.

The nucleotide sequence is TGTGCCACCAGGACAGGGGGGACCGGGGAGCTGTTTTTT. This is translated as CATRTGGTGELFF. The rearrangement combines TRBV10-3 with TRBJ2-2, with TRBD1 identical over 10 junction bases. Looking up the germline V gene yields CDR1 ENHRY and CDR2 SYGVKD. The CDR3 numbers 13 residues from cysteine through phenylalanine. The entry retains the CDR3 DNA only, 39 bases that are in frame from base 1. At the junction V is shortened by 10 bases and J by 5 bases; bases outside the gene matches: 4.